The 28 T cell receptor beta chains presented below share a single source sample, sequenced in a study of immune characterization of retroperitoneal liposarcoma. MiXCR, run by TCRdb on the PCR reads, gives a single entry per CDR3 protein. The top ten hold 8% to 9% of the sample, which has around 11,000 distinct CDR3 sequences, approximately 22% seen once. The source material was blood. Source of these receptors: a female donor with retroperitoneal liposarcoma.

With regard to this clonotype: Given the absence of the conserved phenylalanine or tryptophan at the CDR3 end, a read error is likely. The chain employs TRBV10-2 and TRBJ2-3, with TRBD2 matching 7 bases. This CDR3 has 17 amino acids. The germline V gene has CDR1 WSHSY and CDR2 SAAADI. After removal of 0 bases from V and 0 bases from J, the junction contained 6 bases not matched to a gene. CDR3 in amino acids: CASSESLLADSTDTQYS. In DNA, the CDR3 is TGCGCCAGCAGTGAGTCTCTCCTAGCGGATAGCACAGATACGCAGTATTCA.

The sample holds a few counts of this clonotype. The chain joins TRBV12-3 or TRBV12-4 to TRBJ1-1, with D hard to call. Trimming stripped 7 bases from V and 1 base from J, with 10 bases between. The CDR3 length is 13 residues. CDR3 sequence reads: CASTQWGNTEAFF. DNA of the CDR3: TGTGCCAGCACCCAATGGGGGAACACTGAAGCTTTCTTT.

In its sample, this clonotype ranks as medium-sized. The chain couples TRBV27 to TRBJ2-2; D unresolved. Trimming took 0 bases from V and 7 from J, leaving 0 bases between them. In germline, CDR1 is MNHEY, CDR2 SMNVEV (reference sequence). This CDR3 is 11 amino acids long. The CDR3 sequence is CASSLSGELFF. CDR3 nucleotides: TGTGCCAGCAGTTTATCCGGGGAGCTGTTTTTT.

This clonotype was recorded a few times. CDR3 sequence (DNA): TGTGCCAGCTTCGCATCCGCCGGCAGTGAGCAGTTCTTC. It specifies CASFASAGSEQFF. The V and J genes are TRBV6-1 and TRBJ2-1, with D unclear. The ends were cut back, 8 bases at V and 9 bases at J, with 17 bases in the middle. The CDR3 loop spans 13 amino acids. CDR1 is MNHNS, CDR2 SASEGT, per germline.

J is TRBJ2-7 and V is TRBV6-1; 9 nucleotides line up with TRBD2. Germline V gene sequence: CDR1 MNHNS, CDR2 SASEGT. This CDR3 is built from 15 residues. Trimming took 7 bases from V and 6 from J; bases not matched to a gene: 13. Written as DNA, the CDR3 is TGTGCCAGCACAACTGGGGTAGCGGGAGTGGGCGAGCAGTACTTC. This codes for CASTTGVAGVGEQYF.

The table lists this clonotype with a few counts. CDR3 sequence reads: CASSGPTSGSGSDTQYF. The DNA of the CDR3 is TGTGCCAGCAGTGGACCGACTAGCGGGAGTGGATCAGATACGCAGTATTTT. The chain combines TRBV6-1 with TRBJ2-3; 12 nucleotides line up with TRBD2. With V trimmed by 4 bases and J by 4 bases, 9 bases remained unmatched. In germline, CDR1 is MNHNS, CDR2 SASEGT. The CDR3 runs 17 residues.

This clonotype has ten or more counts. The rearrangement joins TRBV6-2 or TRBV6-3 to TRBJ2-3, with 10 nucleotides matching TRBD2. V dropped 2 bases and J dropped 4; count of bases not matched to a gene: 6. Germline V gene lookup returns CDR1 MNHEY and CDR2 SVGEGT. The CDR3 is made up of 16 amino acids. The CDR3 DNA follows: TGTGCCAGCAGTTACGGGCCTAGCGGGAGTTCAGATACGCAGTATTTT. It codes for CASSYGPSGSSDTQYF.

V is TRBV6-1 and J is TRBJ1-6; D possibly corresponds to TRBD1 (6 bases). The CDR3 has 16 amino acids. Germline lookup yields CDR1 MNHNS and CDR2 SASEGT. Trimming removed 3 bases at V and 6 bases at J, with 15 bases between. CDR3 loop: CASSEVIGRGNSPLHF. CDR3 DNA: TGTGCCAGCAGTGAGGTTATTGGCAGGGGTAATTCACCCCTCCACTTT.

This clonotype was detected many times. The V and J genes are TRBV6-1 and TRBJ1-2; no reliable D call. With 5 bases removed from V and 0 bases from J, the gap between germline ends came to 10 bases. The CDR3 sequence is 14 residues long. The germline gives CDR1 MNHNS, CDR2 SASEGT. The CDR3: CASSYGQANYGYTF. The CDR3 bases are TGTGCCAGCAGTTATGGCCAGGCTAACTATGGCTACACCTTC.

This clonotype rates as medium-sized (0.01 to 0.1%). V is TRBV11-2 and J is TRBJ2-1; 9 bases map to TRBD1. The DNA end favors TRBJ2-7, so the J call may be wrong. Per germline, CDR1 SGHAT and CDR2 FQNNGV. The CDR3 is 20 residues long. CDR3 amino acids: CASSLGEFFAGQGNYYEQYF. CDR3 DNA: TGTGCCAGCAGCTTGGGGGAATTTTTTGCTGGACAGGGGAACTACTACGAGCAGTACTTC.

This clonotype qualifies as medium-sized. The chain employs TRBV6-1 and TRBJ2-1; 7 bases line up with TRBD2. Germline V CDR1 and CDR2: MNHNS, SASEGT. V gave up 6 bases and J gave up 0 bases; unmatched junction bases: 5. CDR3 size: 15 residues. The CDR3 region is CASRPSGLSYNEQFF. DNA for the CDR3: TGTGCCAGCAGACCTAGCGGTCTCTCCTACAATGAGCAGTTCTTC.

The CDR3 DNA reads as TGCGCCAGCAGCCTCGGGACAGCACTTCCCACAGATACGCAGTATTTT. This gives the protein CASSLGTALPTDTQYF. This chain joins TRBV5-1 and TRBJ2-3; 7 bases agree with TRBD1. CDR3 length: 16 amino acids. Germline CDR1 and CDR2: SGHRS and YFSETQ. Unmatched junction bases numbered 10, after V lost 4 bases and J lost 2 bases.

Here the CDR3 reads CASSLRGTATDTQYF. The CDR3 DNA follows: TGTGCCAGCTCGCTCCGGGGGACAGCCACAGATACGCAGTATTTT. The gene calls are TRBV18 and TRBJ2-3, with D tentatively TRBD1 (7 bases). Between the trimmed V and J ends, which lost 6 bases and 2 bases, there was a span of 15 bases. The length of the CDR3 is 15 residues. Per germline, CDR1 KGHSH and CDR2 LQKENI.

The V and J genes are TRBV24-1 and TRBJ2-1; 7 nucleotides match TRBD2. The V segment lost 5 bases and the J segment 5 bases; nucleotides outside the gene matches: 8. This CDR3 has 15 residues. CDR1 and CDR2 from the germline V gene are KGHDR and SFDVKD. This CDR3 is CATSGGASGHNEQFF. CDR3 nucleotides: TGTGCCACCAGTGGAGGGGCTAGCGGACACAATGAGCAGTTCTTC.

This clonotype occurred many times. This chain uses TRBV6-6 with TRBJ2-3; 10 bases agree with TRBD2. Germline CDR1 MNHNY, CDR2 SVGAGI (reference sequence). CDR3 length: 13 amino acids. Trimming took 8 bases from V and 4 from J; bases not matched to a gene: 3. The CDR3, as DNA: TGTGCCAGCCAGCTAGCGGGGGCAGATACGCAGTATTTT. Amino acid sequence: CASQLAGADTQYF.

Remarks on this clonotype: This sequence may be a read error, since a much larger clone differs from it by one base. The chain combines TRBV6-5 with TRBJ1-2, with TRBD1 matching over 8 bases. The trim removed 7 bases at V and 6 bases at J, leaving 16 bases unmatched. CDR1 is MNHEY and CDR2 is SVGAGI in the germline V gene. The CDR3 runs to 16 residues. The CDR3 DNA reads TGTGCCAGCATCGACTCGAGGGCAGGGGGCTTACATGGCTACACCTTC. Protein: CASIDSRAGGLHGYTF.

CDR3 region: CASSPAGTSGRVTFF. In nucleotides, the CDR3 is TGTGCCAGCAGCCCTGCGGGGACTAGCGGGAGGGTTACGTTCTTC. V is TRBV5-4 and J is TRBJ2-1; 16 positions match TRBD2. Germline-derived CDR1 and CDR2 are SGHNT and YYREEE (reference sequence). The CDR3 consists of 15 residues. V shed 4 bases, J shed 15 bases, and the junction held 10 bases outside the gene matches.

In its sample, this clonotype was seen a few times. The rearrangement joins TRBV6-1 to TRBJ2-1, with 12 bases identical to TRBD2. The CDR3 has 14 amino acids. The V gene end was trimmed by 3 bases and the J gene end by 10 bases; junction bases not matched to a gene: 4. In germline, CDR1 is MNHNS, CDR2 SASEGT. CDR3 sequence (DNA): TGTGCCAGCAGTGAGACTAGCGGGAGAGGGGAGCAGTTCTTC. Encoded protein: CASSETSGRGEQFF.

The chain links TRBV6-6 to TRBJ2-1, with TRBD1 matching over 7 bases. CDR3 length equals 16 residues. V gave up 0 bases and J gave up 10 bases; unmatched junction bases: 12. The germline V gene has CDR1 MNHNY and CDR2 SVGAGI (reference sequence). The CDR3 DNA reads TGTGCCAGCAGTTACTCTCACAGGGGAACCCCCTACGAGCAGTTCTTC. This codes for CASSYSHRGTPYEQFF.

The chain has TRBV9 and TRBJ2-1; TRBD1 aligns across 9 bases. Germline V gene lookup returns CDR1 SGDLS and CDR2 YYNGEE. The length of the CDR3 is 15 residues. V was pared by 3 bases and J by 4 bases, with 5 bases of the junction left unmatched. The CDR3 nucleotides read TGTGCCAGCAGCGCTTCGACAGGGGGGTACAATGAGCAGTTCTTC. Protein sequence: CASSASTGGYNEQFF.

The rearrangement joins TRBV5-1 to TRBJ2-1, with D possibly TRBD2 on 6 matching bases. The V and J ends lost 3 bases and 9 bases respectively, with 19 bases between them. This CDR3 is 15 amino acids long. The germline V gene has CDR1 SGHRS and CDR2 YFSETQ. CDR3 in amino acids: CASSWRARQEGEQFF. Written as DNA, the CDR3 is TGCGCCAGCAGCTGGAGGGCTAGGCAGGAGGGTGAGCAGTTCTTC.

This clonotype was detected only a few times. V and J are TRBV10-2 and TRBJ1-1; 9 bases agree with TRBD1. J lost 6 bases, V lost 8 bases, and 13 bases had no gene match. Germline V CDR1 and CDR2: WSHSY, SAAADI. The CDR3 consists of 15 residues. CDR3 in amino acids: CASLLLRDRVSEAFF. The CDR3 DNA reads TGCGCCAGCCTACTACTTCGGGACAGGGTCTCTGAAGCTTTCTTT.

The DNA of the CDR3 is TGCGCCAGCGCTTACCTGTCGGGGGAATACGAGCAGTACTTC. This gives the protein CASAYLSGEYEQYF. The chain combines TRBV4-1 with TRBJ2-5, with D possibly being TRBD2 (6 bases). The end of the DNA is better explained by TRBJ2-7, so the J call may be wrong. The CDR3 has 14 amino acids. CDR1 is MGHRA, CDR2 YSYEKL, per germline.

In regard to this clonotype: An end of the junction differs from the germline gene, which may be a read error. This chain connects TRBV24-1 to TRBJ2-3, with 9 nucleotides matching TRBD2. The length of the CDR3 is 19 residues. CDR1 and CDR2 from the germline V gene are KGHDR and SFDVKD. This CDR3 reads CATSDSRGGSGSPYNEQFF. DNA for the CDR3: TGTGCCACCAGTGATTCTAGGGGAGGTAGCGGGAGCCCATACAATGAGCAGTTCTTT.

The J gene is TRBJ1-5, the V gene TRBV10-2, with TRBD1 matching over 10 bases. The CDR3 has 16 residues. Germline loops: CDR1 WSHSY, CDR2 SAAADI. J lost 7 bases, V lost 1 base, and 7 bases had no gene match. The chain's CDR3 is CASSEFGQGDDQPQHF. CDR3 sequence (DNA): TGCGCCAGCAGTGAGTTTGGACAGGGGGATGACCAGCCCCAGCATTTT.

This clonotype was counted a few times. This chain joins TRBV11-2 and TRBJ2-1; D is unclear. The DNA end is more similar to TRBJ2-7, so the J call may be wrong. The CDR3 is 13 amino acids. Germline loops: CDR1 SGHAT, CDR2 FQNNGV. The CDR3 reads CASSLVENYEQYF. The CDR3 DNA sequence: TGTGCCAGCAGCTTAGTGGAAAACTACGAGCAGTACTTC.

This clonotype appeared a single time. The chain combines TRBV18 with TRBJ2-1, with D possibly matching TRBD2 (5 bases). Trimming took off 4 bases at V and 6 bases at J, with 10 bases between the two ends. Germline V gene sequence: CDR1 KGHSH, CDR2 LQKENI. This CDR3 contains 13 residues. CDR3 nucleotides: TGTGCCAGCTCACGAGGGCCTGGCAATGAGCAGTTCTTC. Translation: CASSRGPGNEQFF.

The rearrangement joins TRBV12-5 to TRBJ2-1; D may be TRBD2 (7 bases). The J call could be wrong; TRBJ2-7 is a better fit for the DNA end. Germline V gives CDR1 LGHNT, CDR2 FRNRAP. The CDR3 spans 17 residues. DNA for the CDR3: TGTGCTAGTGGTCCCCCAACGGGGGGCGCCCCCTACAATGAGCAGTACTTC. It translates to CASGPPTGGAPYNEQYF.